The 25 T cell receptor beta chains reported below all come from one sample, sequenced in a study of T cell repertoires in cytomegalovirus infection. TCRdb ran MiXCR on the reads and lists one entry per CDR3 protein. The table lists 100,000 to 150,000 distinct CDR3 sequences, more than 7% of them singletons. Sample: PBMCs. The receptor source for this set is a human donor in good health (CMV status not recorded). Some clones in this sample may be carry-over from other donors' samples.

This clonotype has at least ten counts. V and J are TRBV29-1 and TRBJ2-5; 9 bases are a match to TRBD2. CDR1 and CDR2 from the germline V gene are SQVTM and ANQGSEA. The CDR3 length is 14 residues. Trimming cost V 4 bases and J 2 bases; bases outside gene matches: 5. The CDR3 reads CSVGAGGFQETQYF. Here the CDR3 DNA reads TGCAGCGTTGGAGCGGGGGGCTTTCAAGAGACCCAGTACTTC.

This clonotype was counted at least ten times. The genes are TRBV7-2 and TRBJ2-1; D not certain. The V and J ends lost 1 base and 7 bases respectively, with 20 bases between them. The CDR3 runs 17 residues. The germline CDR1 and CDR2 sequences are SGHTA and FQGNSA. The CDR3 region has the DNA TGTGCCAGCAGCTTAGAGGCAGTTCGCGTACCCCTTAATGAGCAGTTCTTC. Its translation: CASSLEAVRVPLNEQFF.

The V call is TRBV2, the J call TRBJ1-1; weak D call: TRBD1 (5 bases). The CDR3 length is 14 residues. The V gene's germline CDR1 is SNHLY and CDR2 FYNNEI. V shed 5 bases and J shed 1 base, with 11 bases lying between them. In DNA, the CDR3 is TGTGCCAGCAGTCTCCAGGGCCAGAACACTGAAGCTTTCTTT. Amino acid sequence: CASSLQGQNTEAFF. Together with reference TRBV2 and TRBJ1-1, the CDR3 gives the full variable domain: EPEVTQTPSHQVTQMGQEVILRCVPISNHLYFYWYRQILGQKVEFLVSFYNNEISEKSEIFDDQFSVERPDGSNFTLKIRSTKLEDSAMYFCASSLQGQNTEAFFGQGTRLTVV.

In its sample, this clonotype was seen many times. The chain is built from TRBV11-2 and TRBJ1-1; no clear D gene. The CDR3 extends over 13 amino acids. Germline V CDR1 and CDR2: SGHAT, FQNNGV. Trimming took off 7 bases at V and 5 bases at J, with 14 bases between the two ends. The CDR3 nucleotides read TGTGCCAGCAAGACCCGGGCTGAGACTGAAGCTTTCTTT. Translated, it gives CASKTRAETEAFF.

This clonotype was recorded many times. The chain carries TRBV7-3 and TRBJ1-1, with D perhaps TRBD1 (6 bases). V was clipped by 5 bases and J by 0 bases, with 16 bases between them. The CDR3 runs 16 residues. The V gene's germline CDR1 is SGHTA and CDR2 FQGTGA. CDR3 DNA: TGTGCCAGCAGCCCGGGGCAGGGGTCGATGAACACTGAAGCTTTCTTT. Translated: CASSPGQGSMNTEAFF.

As to this clonotype: This may come from a read error, since a much larger clone is one base off. V and J are TRBV5-1 and TRBJ2-1; no reliable D call. This CDR3 spans 14 amino acids. Per germline, CDR1 SGHRS and CDR2 YFSETQ. CDR3 bases: TGCGCCAACAGCCAGGATCAAAGCAACAATGAGCAGTTCTTC. Residues: CANSQDQSNNEQFF.

This clonotype was detected many times. This chain uses TRBV7-6 with TRBJ1-1; TRBD1 agrees at 8 bases. After removal of 1 base from V and 2 bases from J, the junction contained 18 bases not matched to a gene. CDR3 length equals 20 residues. The germline V gene has CDR1 SGHVS and CDR2 FNYEAQ. In DNA, the CDR3 is TGTGCCAGCAGCTTAGATGTGGGACAGGTTATCCGCAGAGGAAACACTGAAGCTTTCTTT. This encodes CASSLDVGQVIRRGNTEAFF.

The sample holds many counts of this clonotype. One end of the junction fails to match germline, which may point to a read error. This rearrangement joins TRBV5-3 to TRBJ2-5, with D perhaps TRBD1 or TRBD2 (5 bases each). TRBV5-3 is classed as an ORF, of uncertain function. This CDR3 region has 15 residues. In nucleotides, the CDR3 is TGTGCCAGCAGCTTGTGGGTTCAGGGCGGGGAGACCCAGTACTTC. It is translated as CASSLWVQGGETQYF.

Only a few counts were recorded for this clonotype. V gene TRBV4-1 combines with J gene TRBJ1-5; possible D gene TRBD1, 6 bases. The CDR3 totals 16 residues. Germline V gene data show CDR1 as MGHRA and CDR2 as YSYEKL. V lost 1 base, J lost 3 bases, and 13 bases lay in between. CDR3 loop: CASSQGPGQNNQPQHF. The CDR3 bases are TGCGCCAGCAGCCAAGGTCCCGGACAGAACAATCAGCCCCAGCATTTT.

This clonotype appeared many times. The chain recombines TRBV7-6 with TRBJ1-3, with D hard to call. The CDR3 totals 13 residues. Trimming cost V 4 bases and J 4 bases, with 8 bases left between them. Germline V CDR1 and CDR2: SGHVS, FNYEAQ. CDR3 sequence: CASSSSPGNTIYF. DNA for the CDR3: TGTGCCAGCAGCTCCTCCCCGGGAAACACCATATATTTT.

There are a few counts of this clonotype. The chain has TRBV18 and TRBJ2-1; D gene ambiguous. The CDR3 consists of 15 residues. The V and J ends lost 0 bases and 4 bases respectively, with 10 bases between them. Germline CDR1 reads KGHSH; CDR2 reads LQKENI. CDR3 protein: CASSPPYSLYNEQFF. The CDR3 region has the DNA TGTGCCAGCTCACCACCATATTCCCTGTACAATGAGCAGTTCTTC.

This clonotype was seen repeatedly, ten times or more. The chain has TRBV6-2 or TRBV6-3 and TRBJ1-1; 7 positions agree with TRBD1. CDR3 length: 15 residues. J gave up 6 bases and V 4 bases, and 11 bases lay outside the gene matches. Germline V lookup: CDR1 MNHEY, CDR2 SVGEGT. The CDR3 loop is CASSSDDGQAAEAFF. CDR3 nucleotide sequence: TGTGCCAGCAGTTCAGATGACGGACAGGCCGCTGAAGCTTTCTTT.

The table lists this clonotype with many counts. The gene calls are TRBV7-6 and TRBJ1-4; D perhaps matches TRBD1 (5 bases). The CDR3 loop spans 16 amino acids. Looked up from germline, CDR1 is SGHVS and CDR2 is FNYEAQ. Trimming removed 5 bases at V and 2 bases at J, with 15 bases between. The CDR3 DNA sequence: TGTGCCAGCAGCCTAGGGACGCCGGGGACTAATGAAAAACTGTTTTTT. Its translation: CASSLGTPGTNEKLFF.

J is TRBJ2-1 and V is TRBV20-1; perhaps D is TRBD1 or TRBD2 (5 bases each). The CDR3 runs to 12 residues. V shed 0 bases and J shed 11 bases, with 11 bases lying between them. Looked up from germline, CDR1 is DFQATT and CDR2 is SNEGSKA (reference sequence). CDR3 residues: CSARDPGTQQFF. CDR3 bases: TGCAGTGCTAGAGATCCCGGGACCCAGCAGTTCTTC.

In its sample, this clonotype was seen many times. This rearrangement joins TRBV11-2 to TRBJ2-2; 9 bases are shared with TRBD1. V was clipped by 3 bases and J by 7 bases; unmatched bases: 6. CDR1 is SGHAT, CDR2 FQNNGV, per germline. This CDR3 contains 15 residues. CDR3 in amino acids: CASSLNGQGSGELFF. The CDR3, as DNA: TGTGCCAGCAGCTTGAACGGACAGGGGAGCGGGGAGCTGTTTTTT.

This clonotype occurred many times. V usage is TRBV10-3 and J usage is TRBJ2-7; perhaps TRBD2 as D (6 bases). This CDR3 comprises 14 residues. Trimming removed 4 bases at V and 2 bases at J, with 12 bases between. Germline-derived CDR1 and CDR2 are ENHRY and SYGVKD. For the CDR3, the DNA is TGTGCCATCAGTGTAGGAGGGGCTCCCTACGAGCAGTACTTC. It translates to CAISVGGAPYEQYF.

About this clonotype itself: This may be a read error: a much more frequent sequence differs by one nucleotide. The chain joins TRBV28 to TRBJ2-4; D is perhaps TRBD1 or TRBD2 (5 bases each). The CDR3 totals 16 residues. The germline CDR1 and CDR2 sequences are MDHEN and SYDVKM. V lost 4 bases and J 2 bases, leaving 15 bases between the germline ends. This chain's CDR3 is CASSCHAGTSKNIQYF. CDR3 DNA: TGTGCCAGCAGTTGCCACGCAGGGACCTCCAAAAACATTCAGTACTTC.

V is TRBV20-1 and J is TRBJ2-5, with TRBD2 identical over 11 bases. The CDR3 contains 13 residues. Trimming took 2 bases from V and 9 from J; bases not matched to a gene: 5. Germline loops: CDR1 DFQATT, CDR2 SNEGSKA (reference sequence). The CDR3 DNA reads as TGCAGTGCTAGACTAGCGGGGGGCCCGTCCCAGTACTTC. It codes for CSARLAGGPSQYF.

Of note for this clonotype: One end of the junction fails to match germline, which may point to a read error. The gene calls are TRBV24-1 and TRBJ1-2, with D perhaps TRBD1 (5 bases). Germline lookup yields CDR1 KGHDR and CDR2 SFDVKD. The CDR3 contains 15 residues. This CDR3 is CATSEGPGRNYGYTF. The DNA for the CDR3 is TGTGCCACCAGTGAGGGACCCGGGAGGAACTACGGCTACACCTTC.

V is TRBV12-5 and J is TRBJ2-5; no firm D call. Germline CDR1 is LGHNT and CDR2 is FRNRAP. CDR3 size: 11 residues. Trimming took off 10 bases at V and 5 bases at J, with 11 bases between the two ends. CDR3 loop: CATGEIETQYF. The CDR3, as DNA: TGTGCTACTGGAGAGATTGAGACCCAGTACTTC.

CDR3 DNA sequence: TGCAGCGTGCCGCAACCTCTAGCGGGGGGGAGGGATGAGCAGTTCTTC. Protein sequence: CSVPQPLAGGRDEQFF. The chain couples TRBV29-1 to TRBJ2-1; 12 bases align to TRBD2. V dropped 6 bases and J dropped 8; count of bases not matched to a gene: 14. CDR3 length equals 16 residues. Germline V gene data show CDR1 as SQVTM and CDR2 as ANQGSEA.

The chain joins TRBV20-1 to TRBJ2-7; D is uncertain. This CDR3 has 14 residues. V was cut by 0 bases and J by 0 bases, with 9 bases left in between. In germline, CDR1 is DFQATT, CDR2 SNEGSKA (reference sequence). This chain's CDR3 is CSAREGKGSYEQYF. The CDR3 DNA follows: TGCAGTGCTAGAGAGGGAAAGGGCTCCTACGAGCAGTACTTC.

This clonotype was observed many times. The chain recombines TRBV2 with TRBJ1-5, with 7 bases lining up with TRBD1. The CDR3 is 14 residues long. J gave up 4 bases and V 5 bases, and 5 bases lay outside the gene matches. Germline lookup yields CDR1 SNHLY and CDR2 FYNNEI. This CDR3 reads CASSRDSQNQPQHF. The CDR3 DNA sequence: TGTGCCAGCAGTCGGGACAGTCAAAATCAGCCCCAGCATTTT.

The chain couples TRBV20-1 to TRBJ2-7; no clear D gene. Germline V CDR1 and CDR2: DFQATT, SNEGSKA (reference sequence). Trimming shortened V by 2 bases and J by 2 bases, and 7 bases separated the two germline ends. CDR3 length: 12 residues. The DNA of the CDR3 is TGCAGTGCTAGATCGTCCGCCTACGAGCAGTACTTC. Translating it yields CSARSSAYEQYF.

This clonotype was recorded many times. This chain connects TRBV12-3 or TRBV12-4 to TRBJ2-1; D is uncertain. Trimming cost V 0 bases and J 10 bases, with 19 bases left between them. The CDR3 consists of 16 residues. CDR3: CASSLAQTTRSGEQFF. CDR3 in DNA: TGTGCCAGCAGTTTAGCCCAAACAACGAGGTCGGGCGAGCAGTTCTTC.